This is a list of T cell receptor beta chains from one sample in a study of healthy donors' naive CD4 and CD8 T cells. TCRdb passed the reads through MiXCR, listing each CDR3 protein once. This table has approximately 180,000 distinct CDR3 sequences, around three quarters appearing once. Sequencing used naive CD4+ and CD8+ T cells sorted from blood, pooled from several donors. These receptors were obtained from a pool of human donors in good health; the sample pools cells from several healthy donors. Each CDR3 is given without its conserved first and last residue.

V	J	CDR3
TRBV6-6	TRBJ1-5	ASSEGPRNQPQH
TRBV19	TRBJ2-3	ASSRGNIGTDTQY
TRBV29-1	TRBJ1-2	SVEGMSGGGGYGYT
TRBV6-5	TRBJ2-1	ASSYDPGEDEQF
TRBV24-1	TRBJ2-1	ATRLGSYNEQF
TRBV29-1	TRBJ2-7	SVGRGGPYEQY
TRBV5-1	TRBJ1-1	ASSLEGRDTEAF
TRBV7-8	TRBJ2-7	ASSSTRLARTYEQY
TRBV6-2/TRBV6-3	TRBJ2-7	ASSSLGPGYEQY
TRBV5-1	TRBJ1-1	ASTGTGANTEAF
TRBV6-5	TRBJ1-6	ASRRDSYNSPLH
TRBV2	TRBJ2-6	ASSGQGAPGANVLT
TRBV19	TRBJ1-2	ASSIRPQGIGGYT
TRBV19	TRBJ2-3	ASSSGLAGGRGDTQY
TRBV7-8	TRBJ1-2	ASSPTYDGYT
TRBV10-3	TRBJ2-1	AISSPLAGLNNEQF
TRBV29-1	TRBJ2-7	SVALPGYEQY
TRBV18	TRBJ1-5	ASSPSTSSGNQPQH
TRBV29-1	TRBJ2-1	SGLGHNEQF
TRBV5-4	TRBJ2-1	ASSYWTSGLSTSYNEQF
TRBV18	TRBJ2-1	ASSPSHLNEQF
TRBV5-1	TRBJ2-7	ASSLISASGAPEQY
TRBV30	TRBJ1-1	AWSVLHKGSPEAF
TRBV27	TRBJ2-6	ASSMNTAISGANVLT
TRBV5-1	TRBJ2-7	ASSLASTPRAEQY
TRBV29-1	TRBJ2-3	SASGVAATDTQY
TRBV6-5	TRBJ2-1	ASTLTAEDPYNEQF
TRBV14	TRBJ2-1	ASSQNHYSYNEQF
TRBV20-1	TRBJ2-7	SASPQREPDYEQY
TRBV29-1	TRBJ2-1	SGSSISNNEQF
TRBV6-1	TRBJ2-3	ASSEETGRPSTDTQY
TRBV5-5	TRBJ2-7	ASSTWTGQIYEQY
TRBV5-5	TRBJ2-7	ASSLFGTGTYEQY
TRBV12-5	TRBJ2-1	ASGLVEGGSYNEQF
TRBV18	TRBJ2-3	ASSPNLAGGNTDTQY
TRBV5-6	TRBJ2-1	ASSLTQTTQF
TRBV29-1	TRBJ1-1	SVEGGRGMNTEAF
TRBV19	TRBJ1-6	ASSGRANSPLH
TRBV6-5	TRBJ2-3	ASSYRGSGPGEGGTQY
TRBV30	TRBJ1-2	AWSVSRQAAGYT
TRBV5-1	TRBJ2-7	ASSFQRGGEEQY
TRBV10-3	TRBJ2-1	AISESGRGSSYNEQF
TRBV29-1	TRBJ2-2	SVEDFGQGSTGELF